These 3 T cell receptor beta chains originate from one sample sequenced in a study of T cell responses to AZD1222 COVID-19 vaccine. Profiled with immunoSEQ multiplex PCR; TCRdb holds only in-frame clones, not every one. Among 150,000 to 200,000 clones listed, roughly 92% were seen once. The sequencing used peripheral blood, collected 28 days after the second AZD1222 dose. The receptors originated from an adult who received the AZD1222 COVID-19 vaccine.

J is TRBJ1-1 and V is TRBV5-4, with a possible D match to TRBD1 (6 bases). Trimming pared 2 bases from V and 7 bases from J, leaving 12 bases between. The CDR3 loop spans 13 amino acids. Germline CDR1 reads SGHNT; CDR2 reads YYREEE (reference sequence). The CDR3 spells CASSFGGRVEAFF. The CDR3 DNA follows: TGTGCCAGCAGCTTCGGGGGGCGGGTTGAAGCTTTCTTT.

The V call is TRBV5-1, the J call TRBJ2-1, with D perhaps TRBD2 (5 bases). V shed 6 bases and J shed 6 bases, with 10 bases lying between them. This CDR3 has 12 residues. The V gene's germline CDR1 is SGHRS and CDR2 YFSETQ. CDR3 residues: CASTTTSNEQFF. Written as DNA, the CDR3 is TGCGCCAGCACGACTACCTCCAATGAGCAGTTCTTC.

The rearrangement uses TRBV27 and TRBJ1-5; 10 bases match TRBD1. CDR1 is MNHEY, CDR2 SMNVEV, per germline (reference sequence). This CDR3 comprises 16 residues. With V trimmed by 5 bases and J by 6 bases, 10 bases remained unmatched. CDR3 protein: CASSPLDRGFSQPQHF. Here the CDR3 DNA reads TGTGCCAGCAGTCCCCTGGACAGGGGGTTTAGTCAGCCCCAGCATTTT.